The rows below give T cell receptor beta chains drawn from one sample of a study of TIL therapy for anti-PD-1-resistant metastatic lung cancer. TCRdb's table, derived via immunoSEQ multiplex PCR, lists solely in-frame clones and lacks some. This sample has 9,500 to 15,000 clones, with 58% found just once. The material sequenced was tumor tissue, taken at baseline. These TCRs come from a person aged 25-79 years with non-small cell lung cancer. Each CDR3 is given without its conserved first and last residue.

TRBV27 ASTLRGGWTEAF
TRBV7-3 ASSLDPGGVNEQF
TRBV19 ASRPGTGEVYGYT
TRBV30 AWSVRDPDTQY
TRBV27 ASARGVRYNEQF
TRBV5-6 ASSRLGGHPTDTQY
TRBV30 AWRGSNEKLF
TRBV9 ASSPRTGVTYEQY
TRBV7-7 ASSPAIRHRANTGELF
TRBV19 ASSFDRSSNQPQH
TRBV5-4 ASGGGRNSPLH
TRBV30 AWSIQTGGYT
TRBV3-1/TRBV3-2 ASSQVAGQQF
TRBV30 AWYRENTEAF
TRBV18 ASSPPGQGGGNTIY
TRBV2 ASRMDSNTEAF
TRBV4-1 ASSQAGEETQY
TRBV6-2/TRBV6-3 ASSYTETGSHGYT
TRBV18 ASSSSAGSGNTIY
TRBV5-1 ASSWGLQGDEQF
TRBV15 ATSRDRGGGLHTGELF
TRBV7-3 ASSLEPVNYEQY
TRBV5-8 ASSQTRTAYEQY
TRBV11-2 ASSLEVGGHQPQH
TRBV19 ASSPRDGLYEQY
TRBV20-1 SAGTDTQY
TRBV29-1 SVEGGLGTSTDTQY
TRBV5-6 ASSLGSSGGSNQPQH
TRBV25-1 ASSDRDSSDAF
TRBV28 ASSPNGGGNQPQH
TRBV11-2 ASSLEGIGEQF
TRBV6-6 ASGQGIAEAF
TRBV11-2 ASSLAWTGQSETQY
TRBV20-1 SARGRDEQF
TRBV19 ASSHRDRGGNNEKLF
TRBV19 ASSSQTGIYGYT
TRBV5-4 ASSLVTVGPDTQY
TRBV6-5 ASSLQGGTDTQY
TRBV9 ASSITPGQGVEAF
TRBV29-1 SVPSRGTGELF
TRBV9 ASTSGTGRYNSPLH
TRBV6-5 ATALDYEQY